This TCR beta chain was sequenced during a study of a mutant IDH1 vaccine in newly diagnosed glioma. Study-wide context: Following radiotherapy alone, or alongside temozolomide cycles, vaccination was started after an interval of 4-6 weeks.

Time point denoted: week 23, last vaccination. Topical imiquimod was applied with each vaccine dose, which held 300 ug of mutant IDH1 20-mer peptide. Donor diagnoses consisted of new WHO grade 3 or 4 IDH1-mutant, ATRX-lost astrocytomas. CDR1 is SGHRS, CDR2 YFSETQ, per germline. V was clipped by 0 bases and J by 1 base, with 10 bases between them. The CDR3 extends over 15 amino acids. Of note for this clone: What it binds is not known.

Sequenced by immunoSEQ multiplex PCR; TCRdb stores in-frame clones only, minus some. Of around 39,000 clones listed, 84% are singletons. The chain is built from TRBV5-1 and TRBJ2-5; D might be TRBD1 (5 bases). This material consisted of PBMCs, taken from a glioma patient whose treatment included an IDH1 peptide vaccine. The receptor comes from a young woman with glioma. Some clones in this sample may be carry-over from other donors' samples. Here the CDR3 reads CASSLGPGFQETQYF. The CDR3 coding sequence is TGCGCCAGCAGCTTGGGGCCAGGGTTCCAAGAGACCCAGTACTTC.